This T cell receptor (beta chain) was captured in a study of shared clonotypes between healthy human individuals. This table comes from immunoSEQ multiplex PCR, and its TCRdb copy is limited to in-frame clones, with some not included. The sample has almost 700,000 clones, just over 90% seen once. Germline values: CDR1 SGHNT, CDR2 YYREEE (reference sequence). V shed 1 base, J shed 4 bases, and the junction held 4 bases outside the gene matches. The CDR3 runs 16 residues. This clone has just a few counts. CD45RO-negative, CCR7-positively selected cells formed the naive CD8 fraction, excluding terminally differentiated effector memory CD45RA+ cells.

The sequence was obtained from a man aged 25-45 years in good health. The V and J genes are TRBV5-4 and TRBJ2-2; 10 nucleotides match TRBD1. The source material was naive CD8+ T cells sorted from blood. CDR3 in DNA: TGTGCCAGCAGCTTGAGGGGGACAGGGGCCACCGGGGAGCTGTTTTTT. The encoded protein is CASSLRGTGATGELFF.